The T cell receptor (beta chain) under discussion was sequenced for a study of cytomegalovirus exposure and HLA in healthy donors. Across the study: Early released data had about 85 million unique TCRs, all coming from HLA-typed donors.

Study-level findings and limits: An analysis was carried out later, and it reportedly showed fewer N-insertions in an Asian-associated ancestry cluster than the 666-donor mean. When analyzed later, the rates of TCR association showed variation by HLA locus, with DRB1 the most and HLA-C the fewest.

PCR amplification relied on 60 Vbeta primers (plus 13 Jbeta primers). The data were produced by immunoSEQ multiplex PCR, yet TCRdb's version contains in-frame clones alone and is incomplete. This sample has fewer than 250,000 clones, with approximately 82% found just once. CDR1 is MNHEY, CDR2 SMNVEV, per germline (reference sequence). The CDR3 consists of 14 residues. Trimming took 5 bases from V and 7 from J, leaving 18 bases between them. The sample holds a few counts of this clone. Its antigen is as yet unknown. The TCR originated in a man in his late teens or twenties in good health and CMV-seronegative. This chain uses TRBV27 with TRBJ2-7; D is perhaps TRBD2 (6 bases). Sequencing was done on a sample of PBMCs. The CDR3 is CASSVSTSGREQYF. The CDR3 DNA reads TGTGCCAGCAGTGTCTCGACTAGTGGGAGGGAGCAGTACTTC.